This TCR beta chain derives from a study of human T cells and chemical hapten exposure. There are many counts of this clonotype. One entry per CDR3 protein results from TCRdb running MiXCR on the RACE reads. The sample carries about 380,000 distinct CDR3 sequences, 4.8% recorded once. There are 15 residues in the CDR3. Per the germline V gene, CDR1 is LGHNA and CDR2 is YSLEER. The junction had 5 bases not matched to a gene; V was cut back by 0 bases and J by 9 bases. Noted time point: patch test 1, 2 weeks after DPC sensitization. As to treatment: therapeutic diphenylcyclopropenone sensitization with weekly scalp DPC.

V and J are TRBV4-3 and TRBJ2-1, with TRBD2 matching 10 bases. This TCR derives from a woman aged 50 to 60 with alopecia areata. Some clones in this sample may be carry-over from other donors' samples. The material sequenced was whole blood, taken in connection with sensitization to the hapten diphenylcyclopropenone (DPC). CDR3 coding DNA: TGCGCCAGCAGCCAAGACTCTAGCGGGAGAGGTGAGCAGTTCTTC. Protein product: CASSQDSSGRGEQFF.